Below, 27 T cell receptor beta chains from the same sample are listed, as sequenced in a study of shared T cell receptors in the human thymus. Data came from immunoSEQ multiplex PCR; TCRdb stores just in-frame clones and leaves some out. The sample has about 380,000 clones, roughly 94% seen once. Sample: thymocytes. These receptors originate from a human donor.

The CDR3 bases are TGTGCCAGCAGCTTGTCCCGGGACAGGGGGCGAGAGCAGTACTTC. Protein product: CASSLSRDRGREQYF. The rearrangement joins TRBV5-6 to TRBJ2-7; 12 positions agree with TRBD1. From germline, CDR1 is SGHDT and CDR2 YYEEEE. Unmatched junction bases numbered 6, after V lost 1 base and J lost 7 bases. This CDR3 is 15 amino acids long.

The CDR3 spells CASSDRGNQPQHF. CDR3 DNA sequence: TGTGCCAGCAGTGATAGGGGGAACCAGCCCCAGCATTTT. The J gene is TRBJ1-5, the V gene TRBV6-1, with a weak D call TRBD1 (6 bases). Trimming pared 3 bases from V and 7 bases from J, leaving 10 bases between. The CDR3 extends over 13 amino acids. Germline CDR1 is MNHNS and CDR2 is SASEGT.

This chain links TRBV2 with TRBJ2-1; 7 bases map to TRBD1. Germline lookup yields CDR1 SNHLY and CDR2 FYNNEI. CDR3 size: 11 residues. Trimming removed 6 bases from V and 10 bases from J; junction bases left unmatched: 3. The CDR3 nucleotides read TGTGCCAGCAGCGGGACAGCCGAGCAGTTCTTC. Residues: CASSGTAEQFF.

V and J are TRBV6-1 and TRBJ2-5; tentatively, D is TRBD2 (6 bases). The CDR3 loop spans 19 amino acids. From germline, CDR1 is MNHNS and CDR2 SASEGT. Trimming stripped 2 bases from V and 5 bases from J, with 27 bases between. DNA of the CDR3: TGTGCCAGCAGTGAACAGCAACCGCGGGACCCTACCGGGGGTGAGACCCAGTACTTC. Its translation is CASSEQQPRDPTGGETQYF.

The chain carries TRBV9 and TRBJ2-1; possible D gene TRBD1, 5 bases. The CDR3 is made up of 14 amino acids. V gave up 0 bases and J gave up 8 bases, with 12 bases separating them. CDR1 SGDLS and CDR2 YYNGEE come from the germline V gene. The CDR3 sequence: CASSVVAGSHEQFF. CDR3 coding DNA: TGTGCCAGCAGCGTAGTAGCAGGGTCCCATGAGCAGTTCTTC.

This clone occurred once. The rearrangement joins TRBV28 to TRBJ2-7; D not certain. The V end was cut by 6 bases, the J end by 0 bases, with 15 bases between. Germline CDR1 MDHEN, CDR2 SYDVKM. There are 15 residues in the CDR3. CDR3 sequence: CASSPGSLDSYEQYF. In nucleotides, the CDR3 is TGTGCCAGCAGCCCCGGCAGTTTAGACTCCTACGAGCAGTACTTC.

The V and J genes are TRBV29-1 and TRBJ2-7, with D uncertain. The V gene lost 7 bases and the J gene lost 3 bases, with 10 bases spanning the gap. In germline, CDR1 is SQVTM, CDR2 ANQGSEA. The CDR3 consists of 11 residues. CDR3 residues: CSGEDNYEQYF. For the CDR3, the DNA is TGCAGCGGCGAGGATAACTACGAGCAGTACTTC.

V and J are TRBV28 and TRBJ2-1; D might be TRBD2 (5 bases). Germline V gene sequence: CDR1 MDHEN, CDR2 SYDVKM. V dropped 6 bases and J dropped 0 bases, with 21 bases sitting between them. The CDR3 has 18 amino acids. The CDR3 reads CASSPPASDWSSYNEQFF. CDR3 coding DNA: TGTGCCAGCAGCCCGCCGGCGTCGGACTGGAGCTCCTACAATGAGCAGTTCTTC.

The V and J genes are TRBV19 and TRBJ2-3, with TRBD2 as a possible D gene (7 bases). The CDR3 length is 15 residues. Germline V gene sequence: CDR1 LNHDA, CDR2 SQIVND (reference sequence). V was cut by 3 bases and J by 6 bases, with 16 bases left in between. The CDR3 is CASSIQGRGGDTQYF. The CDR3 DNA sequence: TGTGCCAGTAGTATCCAGGGCAGGGGAGGGGATACGCAGTATTTT.

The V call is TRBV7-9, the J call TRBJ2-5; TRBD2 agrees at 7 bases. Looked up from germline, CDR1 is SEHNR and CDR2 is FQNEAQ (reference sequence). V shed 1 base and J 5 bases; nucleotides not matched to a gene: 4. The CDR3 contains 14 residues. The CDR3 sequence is CASSLVREEETQYF. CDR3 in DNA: TGTGCCAGCAGCTTAGTACGGGAGGAGGAGACCCAGTACTTC.

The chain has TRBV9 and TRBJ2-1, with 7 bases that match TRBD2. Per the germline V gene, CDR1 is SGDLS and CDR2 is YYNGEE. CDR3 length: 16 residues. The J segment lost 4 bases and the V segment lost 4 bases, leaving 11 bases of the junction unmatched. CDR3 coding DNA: TGTGCCAGCAGCAGAGAGGGGATAGCGGGTTACAATGAGCAGTTCTTC. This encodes CASSREGIAGYNEQFF.

CDR3 in DNA: TGTGCCAGCAGCCAAGACCAAAGCACAGATACGCAGTATTTT. This translates into CASSQDQSTDTQYF. The chain has TRBV9 and TRBJ2-3; D not resolved. Germline-derived CDR1 and CDR2 are SGDLS and YYNGEE. The CDR3 runs to 14 residues. Trimming removed 4 bases at V and 0 bases at J, with 9 bases between.

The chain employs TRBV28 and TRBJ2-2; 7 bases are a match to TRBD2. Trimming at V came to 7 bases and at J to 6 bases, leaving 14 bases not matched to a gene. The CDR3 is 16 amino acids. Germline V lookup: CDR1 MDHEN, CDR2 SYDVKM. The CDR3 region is CASNSHQSRESGELFF. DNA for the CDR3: TGTGCCAGCAATTCCCACCAGTCGCGGGAGTCCGGGGAGCTGTTTTTT.

CDR3 residues: CASSQTGNGYTF. The CDR3 nucleotides are TGTGCCAGCAGCCAGACAGGGAATGGCTACACCTTC. This sequence joins TRBV7-9 and TRBJ1-2, with 7 nucleotides matching TRBD1. Germline trimming cut 5 bases from V and 6 bases from J; bases unmatched to any gene: 3. CDR3 length: 12 amino acids. Germline loops: CDR1 SEHNR, CDR2 FQNEAQ (reference sequence).

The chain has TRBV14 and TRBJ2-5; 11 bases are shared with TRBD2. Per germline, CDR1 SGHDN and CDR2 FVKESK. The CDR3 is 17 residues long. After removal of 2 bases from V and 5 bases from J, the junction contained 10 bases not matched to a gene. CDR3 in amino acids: CASSQLGLAVPLETQYF. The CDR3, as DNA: TGTGCCAGCAGCCAACTGGGACTAGCGGTCCCCCTGGAGACCCAGTACTTC.

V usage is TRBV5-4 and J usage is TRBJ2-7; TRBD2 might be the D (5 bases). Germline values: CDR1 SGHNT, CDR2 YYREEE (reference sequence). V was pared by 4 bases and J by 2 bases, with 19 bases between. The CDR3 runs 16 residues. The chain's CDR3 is CASSPGFWDKTYEQYF. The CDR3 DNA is TGTGCCAGCAGCCCGGGGTTCTGGGATAAAACCTACGAGCAGTACTTC.

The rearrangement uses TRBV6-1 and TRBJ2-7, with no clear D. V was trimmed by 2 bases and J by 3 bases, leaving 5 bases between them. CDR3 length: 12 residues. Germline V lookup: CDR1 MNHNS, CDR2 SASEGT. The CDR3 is CASSESDYEQYF. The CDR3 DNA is TGTGCCAGCAGTGAATCAGACTACGAGCAGTACTTC.

CDR3 DNA sequence: TGTGCCAGCAGCTTGGATGCGGATTCCCCTAAGTTCTTC. This codes for CASSLDADSPKFF. The gene calls are TRBV5-4 and TRBJ2-1, with unresolved D. The CDR3 has 13 amino acids. Trimming stripped 0 bases from V and 14 bases from J, with 15 bases between. Per germline, CDR1 SGHNT and CDR2 YYREEE (reference sequence).

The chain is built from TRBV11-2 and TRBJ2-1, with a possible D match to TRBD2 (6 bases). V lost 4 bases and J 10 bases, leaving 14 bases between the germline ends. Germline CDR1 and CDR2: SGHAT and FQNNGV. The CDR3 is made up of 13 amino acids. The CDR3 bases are TGTGCCAGCAGCTCACGCCGGGAGAAGGAGCAGTTCTTC. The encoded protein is CASSSRREKEQFF.

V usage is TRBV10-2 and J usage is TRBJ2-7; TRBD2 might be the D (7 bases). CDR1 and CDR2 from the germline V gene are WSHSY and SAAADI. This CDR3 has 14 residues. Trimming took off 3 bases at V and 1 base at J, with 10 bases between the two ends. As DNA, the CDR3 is TGCGCCAGCAGTGAACAGGGAGGGTCCTACGAGCAGTACTTC. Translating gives CASSEQGGSYEQYF.

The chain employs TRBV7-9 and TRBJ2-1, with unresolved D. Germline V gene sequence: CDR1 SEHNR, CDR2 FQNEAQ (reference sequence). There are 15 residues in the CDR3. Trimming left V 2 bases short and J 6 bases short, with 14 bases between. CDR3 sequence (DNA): TGTGCCAGCAGCTTAATACTAACCCTGGGCAATGAGCAGTTCTTC. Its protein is CASSLILTLGNEQFF.

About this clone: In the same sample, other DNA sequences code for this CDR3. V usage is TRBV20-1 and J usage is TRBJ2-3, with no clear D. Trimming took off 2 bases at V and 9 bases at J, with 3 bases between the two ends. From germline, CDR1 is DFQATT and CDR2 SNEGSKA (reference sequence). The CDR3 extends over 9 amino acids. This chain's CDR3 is CSARNTQYF. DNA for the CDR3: TGCAGTGCTAGAAACACGCAGTATTTT.

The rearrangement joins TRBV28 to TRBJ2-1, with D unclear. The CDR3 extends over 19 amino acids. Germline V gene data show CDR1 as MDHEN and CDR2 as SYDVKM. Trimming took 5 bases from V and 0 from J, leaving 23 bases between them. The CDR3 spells CASSESPAHIPYSYNEQFF. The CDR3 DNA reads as TGTGCCAGCAGTGAAAGCCCAGCCCACATCCCCTACTCCTACAATGAGCAGTTCTTC. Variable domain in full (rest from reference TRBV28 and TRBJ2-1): DVKVTQSSRYLVKRTGEKVFLECVQDMDHENMFWYRQDPGLGLRLIYFSYDVKMKEKGDIPEGYSVSREKKERFSLILESASTNQTSMYLCASSESPAHIPYSYNEQFFGPGTRLTVL.

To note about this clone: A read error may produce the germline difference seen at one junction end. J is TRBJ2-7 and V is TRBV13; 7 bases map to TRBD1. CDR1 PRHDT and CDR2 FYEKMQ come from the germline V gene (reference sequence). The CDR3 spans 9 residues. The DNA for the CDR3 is TGTGCCAGCAGCACGGGACAGCTTTTC. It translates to CASSTGQLF.

The CDR3 loop is CASSLWPPGLLASGNDEQFF. In DNA, the CDR3 is TGTGCCAGCAGTTTATGGCCCCCTGGTCTATTGGCTAGCGGGAATGATGAGCAGTTCTTC. V usage is TRBV28 and J usage is TRBJ2-1, with TRBD2 matching over 9 bases. The CDR3 contains 20 residues. Trimming cost V 0 bases and J 8 bases; bases outside gene matches: 20. CDR1 and CDR2 from the germline V gene are MDHEN and SYDVKM.

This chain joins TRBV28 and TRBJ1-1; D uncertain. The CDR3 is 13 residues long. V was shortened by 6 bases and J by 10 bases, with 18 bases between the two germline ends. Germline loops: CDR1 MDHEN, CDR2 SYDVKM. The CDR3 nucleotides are TGTGCCAGCAGGCCCACCGGACGGGTGATAGCTTTCTTT. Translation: CASRPTGRVIAFF. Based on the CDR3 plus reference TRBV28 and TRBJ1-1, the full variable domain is DVKVTQSSRYLVKRTGEKVFLECVQDMDHENMFWYRQDPGLGLRLIYFSYDVKMKEKGDIPEGYSVSREKKERFSLILESASTNQTSMYLCASRPTGRVIAFFGQGTRLTVV.

The CDR3 bases are TGTGCCAGCAGGCGAAGGAACCATGAGCAGTTCTTC. Its translation: CASRRRNHEQFF. The rearrangement links TRBV27 to TRBJ2-1; unclear D gene. V shed 6 bases and J shed 8 bases, with 11 bases lying between them. This CDR3 has 12 residues. CDR1 MNHEY and CDR2 SMNVEV come from the germline V gene (reference sequence).